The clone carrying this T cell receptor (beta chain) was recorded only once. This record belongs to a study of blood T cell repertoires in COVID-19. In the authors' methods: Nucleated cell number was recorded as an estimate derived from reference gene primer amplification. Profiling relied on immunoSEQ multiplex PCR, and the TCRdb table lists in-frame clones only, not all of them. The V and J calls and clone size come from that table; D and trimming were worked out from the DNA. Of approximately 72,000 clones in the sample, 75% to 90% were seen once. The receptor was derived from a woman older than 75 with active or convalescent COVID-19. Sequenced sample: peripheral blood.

The CDR3 DNA follows: TGTGCCAGCAGTTGGGACAGGGGCTACGAGCAGTACTTC. The encoded protein is CASSWDRGYEQYF. The rearrangement uses TRBV28 and TRBJ2-7; 10 nucleotides match TRBD1. The CDR3 is made up of 13 amino acids. V gave up 4 bases and J gave up 3 bases; unmatched junction bases: 0. Germline CDR1 reads MDHEN; CDR2 reads SYDVKM. Supplemented by reference TRBV28 and TRBJ2-7, the full variable domain reads DVKVTQSSRYLVKRTGEKVFLECVQDMDHENMFWYRQDPGLGLRLIYFSYDVKMKEKGDIPEGYSVSREKKERFSLILESASTNQTSMYLCASSWDRGYEQYFGPGTRLTVT.